The clone carrying this T cell receptor (beta chain) was counted a single time. CDR3 length: 15 amino acids. In germline, CDR1 is MNHEY, CDR2 SVGAGI. Trimming cost V 4 bases and J 3 bases, with 14 bases left between them. The data belong to a study of CD4 and CD8 cells across lung adenocarcinoma regions. Samples came from patients with localized non-small cell lung adenocarcinoma. Each CDR3 protein gets one entry after TCRdb re-called the PCR reads with MiXCR. The sample has over 15,000 distinct CDR3 sequences, 46% seen once. The sequencing input was CD4+ T cells from the margin of a lung tumor. The chain employs TRBV6-5 and TRBJ2-3; a weak D match, TRBD2 (7 bases). This TCR came from a male donor with lung adenocarcinoma. The CD4 and CD8 labels of this study may be unreliable. The CDR3 is CASSSAGAGTDTQYF. DNA of the CDR3: TGTGCCAGCAGTTCGGCGGGGGCAGGGACAGATACGCAGTATTTT.